This is a list of T cell receptor beta chains from one sample in a study of shared clonotypes between healthy human individuals. Profiling relied on immunoSEQ multiplex PCR, and the TCRdb table lists in-frame clones only, not all of them. In the table there are over a million clones, roughly 95% of which are singletons. Material: naive CD4+ T cells sorted from blood. The receptors derive from a man younger than 45 in good health. Both conserved end residues are part of each CDR3. The order of the fields is V gene, D gene, clone size, J gene, CDR3 protein, CDR3 DNA. D genes are given only for firm matches. Expanded clones get a size class; other rows say once, few or many, or leave the size out.

V: TRBV6-5
D: TRBD1
size: -
J: TRBJ1-2
CDR3: CASRAAGQGTPGYTF
DNA: TGTGCCAGCAGGGCGGCGGGACAGGGCACTCCCGGCTACACCTTC

V: TRBV14
D: TRBD2
size: -
J: TRBJ2-7
CDR3: CASSRRLAGGEEQYF
DNA: TGTGCCAGCAGCCGACGACTAGCGGGAGGGGAAGAGCAGTACTTC

V: TRBV28
D: -
size: -
J: TRBJ2-3
CDR3: CASSFWGTDTQYF
DNA: TGTGCCAGCAGTTTCTGGGGCACAGATACGCAGTATTTT

V: TRBV5-4
D: TRBD2
size: once
J: TRBJ2-7
CDR3: CASSPGTSGNYEQYF
DNA: TGTGCCAGCAGCCCGGGGACTAGCGGGAACTACGAGCAGTACTTC

V: TRBV7-9
D: TRBD2
size: -
J: TRBJ2-1
CDR3: CASSLRLASGSFNEQFF
DNA: TGTGCCAGCAGCTTAAGATTGGCTAGCGGGAGTTTCAATGAGCAGTTCTTC

V: TRBV5-1
D: -
size: -
J: TRBJ2-3
CDR3: CASSSDFSSTDTQYF
DNA: TGCGCCAGCAGCTCCGACTTCTCTAGCACAGATACGCAGTATTTT

V: TRBV5-1
D: TRBD1
size: -
J: TRBJ1-2
CDR3: CASSDRGGYGYTF
DNA: TGCGCCAGCAGCGACAGGGGTGGGTATGGCTACACCTTC

V: TRBV5-1
D: TRBD1
size: -
J: TRBJ2-6
CDR3: CASSEPTGTGANVLTF
DNA: TGCGCCAGCAGCGAACCGACAGGGACTGGGGCCAACGTCCTGACTTTC

V: TRBV7-8
D: -
size: -
J: TRBJ1-5
CDR3: CASSLIGGLQPQHF
DNA: TGTGCCAGCAGCTTAATCGGGGGGCTTCAGCCCCAGCATTTT

V: TRBV27
D: TRBD2
size: -
J: TRBJ2-2
CDR3: CASSLRTSGTGELFF
DNA: TGTGCCAGCAGTTTAAGGACTAGCGGTACCGGGGAGCTGTTTTTT

V: TRBV29-1
D: -
size: -
J: TRBJ1-2
CDR3: CSVDRPGEGRVGYGYTF
DNA: TGCAGCGTTGACCGTCCCGGGGAGGGGCGAGTAGGGTATGGCTACACCTTC

V: TRBV6-6
D: -
size: -
J: TRBJ2-7
CDR3: CASSKARGGSYEQYF
DNA: TGTGCCAGCAGTAAAGCCAGAGGAGGGTCCTACGAGCAGTACTTC

V: TRBV10-1
D: TRBD1
size: -
J: TRBJ2-2
CDR3: CASSEGTGGFGELFF
DNA: TGCGCCAGCAGTGAAGGGACAGGGGGCTTCGGGGAGCTGTTTTTT

V: TRBV15
D: TRBD1
size: once
J: TRBJ2-5
CDR3: CATSRVGTGRETQYF
DNA: TGTGCCACCAGCAGAGTAGGGACAGGGCGAGAGACCCAGTACTTC

V: TRBV30
D: -
size: -
J: TRBJ2-7
CDR3: CAWSADFSYEQYF
DNA: TGTGCCTGGAGTGCGGACTTCTCCTACGAGCAGTACTTC

V: TRBV5-1
D: -
size: -
J: TRBJ1-2
CDR3: CASSLAGYSGYTF
DNA: TGCGCCAGCAGCTTGGCGGGGTATAGTGGCTACACCTTC

V: TRBV5-1
D: -
size: -
J: TRBJ1-1
CDR3: CASSLLGVNTEAFF
DNA: TGCGCCAGCAGCTTGTTGGGTGTGAACACTGAAGCTTTCTTT

V: TRBV10-1
D: TRBD2
size: -
J: TRBJ2-1
CDR3: CASSESLAGEQFF
DNA: TGCGCCAGCAGTGAGTCACTAGCGGGCGAGCAGTTCTTC

V: TRBV7-9
D: -
size: -
J: TRBJ2-7
CDR3: CASSSLLTTGLYEQYF
DNA: TGTGCCAGCAGCTCTCTCTTGACTACCGGATTATACGAGCAGTACTTC

V: TRBV28
D: TRBD1
size: -
J: TRBJ2-7
CDR3: CASSTTRTGRRRTWAYEQYF
DNA: TGTGCCAGCAGTACTACCAGGACAGGGAGGAGACGGACGTGGGCCTACGAGCAGTACTTC

V: TRBV28
D: -
size: -
J: TRBJ1-1
CDR3: CASSFQGRSRAFF
DNA: TGTGCCAGCAGTTTTCAGGGGCGGAGTAGGGCTTTCTTT

V: TRBV19
D: -
size: -
J: TRBJ1-1
CDR3: CATWSSNGAFF
DNA: TGTGCCACTTGGTCGTCCAACGGGGCTTTCTTT

V: TRBV7-9
D: -
size: -
J: TRBJ2-1
CDR3: CASSFGQTYNEQFF
DNA: TGTGCCAGCAGCTTCGGTCAGACTTACAATGAGCAGTTCTTC

V: TRBV27
D: -
size: -
J: TRBJ2-7
CDR3: CASSSRTGYEQYF
DNA: TGTGCCAGCAGTTCGAGGACTGGCTACGAGCAGTACTTC

V: TRBV6-1
D: TRBD1
size: -
J: TRBJ2-1
CDR3: CASSVGTAYNEQFF
DNA: TGTGCCAGCAGTGTTGGGACAGCCTACAATGAGCAGTTCTTC

V: TRBV28
D: -
size: -
J: TRBJ2-7
CDR3: CASGLVLGSLYEQYF
DNA: TGTGCCAGCGGGCTAGTTCTGGGCTCTCTCTACGAGCAGTACTTC

V: TRBV10-2
D: -
size: -
J: TRBJ2-7
CDR3: CASSVRLVQKGSYEQYF
DNA: TGCGCCAGCAGTGTGAGACTAGTTCAGAAGGGATCCTACGAGCAGTACTTC

V: TRBV12-5
D: -
size: -
J: TRBJ2-7
CDR3: CASGLSTRASYEQYF
DNA: TGTGCTAGTGGTTTATCAACTCGAGCGTCCTACGAGCAGTACTTC

V: TRBV27
D: -
size: -
J: TRBJ2-7
CDR3: CASRSTGTYEQYF
DNA: TGTGCCAGCAGAAGTACGGGGACCTACGAGCAGTACTTC

V: TRBV7-3
D: -
size: -
J: TRBJ2-5
CDR3: CASSPRRGSQETQYF
DNA: TGTGCCAGCAGCCCCCGTCGGGGGAGCCAAGAGACCCAGTACTTC

V: TRBV4-1
D: -
size: -
J: TRBJ1-2
CDR3: CASSQGTWGNYGYTF
DNA: TGCGCCAGCAGCCAAGGAACGTGGGGGAACTATGGCTACACCTTC

V: TRBV18
D: TRBD2
size: -
J: TRBJ2-7
CDR3: CASSPTASGTSSYEQYF
DNA: TGTGCCAGCTCACCAACGGCTAGCGGGACGAGCTCCTACGAGCAGTACTTC

V: TRBV5-4
D: TRBD2
size: -
J: TRBJ2-1
CDR3: CASGLKTSGYNEQFF
DNA: TGTGCCAGCGGACTCAAGACTAGCGGGTACAATGAGCAGTTCTTC

V: TRBV6-1
D: -
size: few
J: TRBJ2-6
CDR3: CASKKSGANVLTF
DNA: TGTGCCAGCAAGAAGAGTGGGGCCAACGTCCTGACTTTC

V: TRBV29-1
D: -
size: -
J: TRBJ1-1
CDR3: CSLGLVRDTEAFF
DNA: TGCAGCCTTGGGTTGGTTCGGGACACTGAAGCTTTCTTT

V: TRBV19
D: -
size: -
J: TRBJ1-5
CDR3: CASSAQGLSNQPQHF
DNA: TGTGCCAGTAGTGCTCAGGGGCTGAGCAATCAGCCCCAGCATTTT

V: TRBV7-6
D: TRBD2
size: -
J: TRBJ2-1
CDR3: CASSLALVETSAHNEQFF
DNA: TGTGCCAGCAGCTTAGCGCTGGTTGAGACTAGCGCACACAATGAGCAGTTCTTC

V: TRBV29-1
D: -
size: -
J: TRBJ2-3
CDR3: CSVLRSTDTQYF
DNA: TGCAGCGTTCTGAGAAGCACAGATACGCAGTATTTT

V: TRBV11-3
D: -
size: -
J: TRBJ2-7
CDR3: CASSPTSGYEQYF
DNA: TGTGCCAGCAGCCCCACTAGTGGCTACGAGCAGTACTTC

V: TRBV2
D: -
size: -
J: TRBJ2-7
CDR3: CASSDLIVGVLYEQYF
DNA: TGTGCCAGCAGTGATCTAATTGTAGGAGTCCTCTACGAGCAGTACTTC

V: TRBV4-2
D: TRBD1
size: -
J: TRBJ2-7
CDR3: CASSQGQGPSYEQYF
DNA: TGTGCCAGCAGCCAAGGACAGGGGCCCTCCTACGAGCAGTACTTC

V: TRBV4-1
D: -
size: -
J: TRBJ2-3
CDR3: CASSPQDIASSPSTDTQYF
DNA: TGCGCCAGCAGCCCTCAAGATATCGCGTCTAGCCCTAGCACAGATACGCAGTATTTT